This T cell receptor (beta chain) was obtained from a study of CD8+ T cells in alopecia areata. Overall study findings and caveats: When scalp samples are sequenced, resident alphabeta T cells of normal skin are also captured. Mice showed TCR sharing more clearly than patients did, possibly owing to HLA. More clonal than normal scalp was lesional scalp, particularly alopecia totalis/universalis.

Per germline, CDR1 PRHDT and CDR2 FYEKMQ (reference sequence). V lost 0 bases, J lost 12 bases, and 17 bases lay in between. CDR3 length: 14 amino acids. This clone has more than one count but fewer than ten. What it recognizes is unknown. cDNA reverse transcribed from extracted RNA served as the sequencing template. Measured with immunoSEQ multiplex PCR; TCRdb has only the in-frame clones, and not every one. The table shows over 90,000 clones, with 55% occurring only once. Sorting of PBMCs yielded the CD4+ and CD8+ T cells. The chain is built from TRBV13 and TRBJ1-1; D is undetermined. Specimen: CD4+ T cells sorted from blood. This TCR came from a human donor in good health. The CDR3 region is CASSLGRGVGRSFF. In DNA form, the CDR3 reads TGTGCCAGCAGCTTAGGCCGGGGTGTGGGGAGGTCTTTCTTT. The whole variable domain, filled in from reference TRBV13 and TRBJ1-1, reads AAGVIQSPRHLIKEKRETATLKCYPIPRHDTVYWYQQGPGQDPQFLISFYEKMQSDKGSIPDRFSAQQFSDYHSELNMSSLELGDSALYFCASSLGRGVGRSFFGQGTRLTVV.